The 21 T cell receptor beta chains below come from one sample, sequenced in a study of CXCR3-negative and CXCR3-positive naive CD8 T cells. Libraries of TRB cDNA were made by 5' RACE and carried UMIs. Each CDR3 protein gets one entry in TCRdb, which reprocessed the 5' RACE reads and gives no DNA. The table lists over 100,000 distinct CDR3 sequences, with around 0.5% in the top ten. Sequencing was performed on naive CXCR3- CD8+ T cells from blood. Indicated subset: CD45RO-CCR7+CD27+CD95- naive CD8+ T cells lacking CXCR3 (TNR3-). The receptors shown here come from a human donor in good health. Some clones in this sample may be carry-over from other donors' samples.

V usage is TRBV29-1 and J usage is TRBJ2-1; checking the TCRdb D call of TRBD1 is not possible without DNA. Germline loops: CDR1 SQVTM, CDR2 ANQGSEA. The CDR3 contains 13 residues. The CDR3 reads CSVLPWARREQFF.

This chain joins TRBV6-2 or TRBV6-3 and TRBJ1-6; the TCRdb call, TRBD1, lacks DNA for checking. This CDR3 has 14 residues. Germline assignment: CDR1 MNHEY and CDR2 SVGEGT. CDR3: CASSSGVQGSPLHF.

The gene calls are TRBV3-1 and TRBJ2-5; TCRdb picks TRBD2, but there is no DNA to check that call. Germline V gene sequence: CDR1 LGHDT, CDR2 YNNKEL (reference sequence). The length of the CDR3 is 11 residues. The CDR3 spells CASGGAGTQYF.

The V and J genes are TRBV4-1 and TRBJ1-3; TCRdb designates TRBD1, a call that cannot be tested without DNA. CDR3 length equals 15 residues. Germline lookup yields CDR1 MGHRA and CDR2 YSYEKL. The CDR3: CASSQDPGPGNTIYF.

The chain joins TRBV2 to TRBJ2-1. CDR1 is SNHLY and CDR2 is FYNNEI in the germline V gene. The CDR3 spans 15 residues. The CDR3 loop is CASSEAGSSYNEQFF.

The gene calls are TRBV7-9 and TRBJ2-7; TCRdb selects TRBD1, and the lack of DNA leaves this call unchecked. The CDR3 runs 13 residues. The germline V gene encodes CDR1 SEHNR and CDR2 FQNEAQ (reference sequence). This CDR3 reads CASSSPAGYEQYF.

The V gene is TRBV2, the J gene TRBJ2-2; the TRBD2 assignment by TCRdb is unverifiable without DNA. Looked up from germline, CDR1 is SNHLY and CDR2 is FYNNEI. CDR3 length: 16 amino acids. The CDR3 spells CASSESRGRNTGELFF.

The rearrangement joins TRBV2 to TRBJ2-3; TCRdb gives TRBD2 as the D gene, but with no DNA this cannot be confirmed. Looked up from germline, CDR1 is SNHLY and CDR2 is FYNNEI. There are 16 residues in the CDR3. Here the CDR3 reads CASSHSLDSLADTQYF. The whole variable domain, filled in from reference TRBV2 and TRBJ2-3, reads EPEVTQTPSHQVTQMGQEVILRCVPISNHLYFYWYRQILGQKVEFLVSFYNNEISEKSEIFDDQFSVERPDGSNFTLKIRSTKLEDSAMYFCASSHSLDSLADTQYFGPGTRLTVL.

The chain combines TRBV27 with TRBJ2-1; the TCRdb call, TRBD2, lacks DNA for checking. The germline V gene has CDR1 MNHEY and CDR2 SMNVEV (reference sequence). This CDR3 is built from 14 residues. This CDR3 reads CASSLERGGDEQFF.

The chain uses TRBV4-2 and TRBJ2-2; TCRdb's D gene call, TRBD2, goes unchecked for lack of DNA. The CDR3 is made up of 15 amino acids. Germline V gene data show CDR1 as LGHNA and CDR2 as YNFKEQ. The CDR3 loop reads CASSQDSQGRGELFF.

The V and J genes are TRBV28 and TRBJ2-2. This CDR3 spans 17 amino acids. CDR1 MDHEN and CDR2 SYDVKM come from the germline V gene. CDR3 amino acids: CASSLGYWEINTGELFF.

The chain joins TRBV10-3 to TRBJ2-3; no DNA is available, so the TRBD2 call from TCRdb remains unchecked. The CDR3 covers 14 residues. CDR1 and CDR2 from the germline V gene are ENHRY and SYGVKD. This chain's CDR3 is CALKGETSTDTQYF.

The chain couples TRBV20-1 to TRBJ2-3; TCRdb's D call of TRBD1 is untestable without DNA. Germline CDR1 DFQATT, CDR2 SNEGSKA (reference sequence). This CDR3 is 15 amino acids long. The CDR3 loop reads CSARDRGLYADTQYF.

The V gene is TRBV5-1, the J gene TRBJ1-2. The CDR3 contains 15 residues. Germline V CDR1 and CDR2: SGHRS, YFSETQ. CDR3 loop: CASSPNGEGDYGYTF.

This rearrangement joins TRBV7-9 to TRBJ2-5; the D call from TCRdb, TRBD1, cannot be confirmed without DNA. CDR3 size: 15 residues. Germline CDR1 and CDR2: SEHNR and FQNEAQ (reference sequence). The CDR3 reads CASSFGQGRQETQYF.

The V call is TRBV14, the J call TRBJ2-1; TCRdb picks TRBD2, but there is no DNA to check that call. CDR1 SGHDN and CDR2 FVKESK come from the germline V gene. The CDR3 spans 16 residues. The CDR3 here is CASSQDRPILNNEQFF.

The J gene is TRBJ2-2, the V gene TRBV7-3; the D call from TCRdb, TRBD1, cannot be confirmed without DNA. The CDR3 sequence is 14 residues long. Germline values: CDR1 SGHTA, CDR2 FQGTGA. CDR3 region: CASSPGQGFGELFF.

The CDR3 protein is CSVEDRIETEAFF. The rearrangement uses TRBV29-1 and TRBJ1-1. The CDR3 consists of 13 residues. Germline CDR1 is SQVTM and CDR2 is ANQGSEA. Combining the CDR3 with reference TRBV29-1 and TRBJ1-1 gives the whole variable domain SAVISQKPSRDICQRGTSLTIQCQVDSQVTMMFWYRQQPGQSLTLIATANQGSEATYESGFVIDKFPISRPNLTFSTLTVSNMSPEDSSIYLCSVEDRIETEAFFGQGTRLTVV.

The chain is built from TRBV13 and TRBJ2-7; without DNA, the TCRdb call of TRBD2 cannot be checked. The CDR3 spans 15 residues. Germline V gives CDR1 PRHDT, CDR2 FYEKMQ (reference sequence). The CDR3 sequence is CASSSGGLGKHEQYF.

J is TRBJ2-7 and V is TRBV5-6; TCRdb lists TRBD2, though no DNA is available to test this call. The CDR3 length is 15 residues. Per germline, CDR1 SGHDT and CDR2 YYEEEE. The chain's CDR3 is CASSPGLASLHEQYF.

The chain joins TRBV3-1 to TRBJ2-5; the TRBD1 assignment by TCRdb is unverifiable without DNA. CDR1 and CDR2 (germline): LGHDT, YNNKEL (reference sequence). CDR3 size: 14 residues. CDR3: CASSLRDRQETQYF.